Sequencing of this T cell receptor (beta chain) was carried out in a study of shared clonotypes between healthy human individuals (dated by TCRdb to the early 2020s). As for the study more broadly: The cohort comprised two women and a few men aged 18 to 49 years. Different laboratories and diverse techniques were used to prepare libraries and sequence TCR repertoires, to increase sequencing depth and limit assay-specific biases. Each donor's leukapheresis produced roughly between about 0.9 and 9.5 billion PBMCs. To estimate repertoire size and how much clonotypes are shared between individuals, the study performed deep sequencing of blood TCR repertoires from 4 to 6 healthy adults. Study-level results and caveats: Pairwise subsampling led to the expectation that sequencing depth would affect the degree of clonotype sharing among donors. Sampling was restricted to blood, and TCR repertoires in tissue are likely to differ from TCR repertoires in blood. The small number of donors limited the genetic and exposure-history diversity represented.

The CDR3 covers 15 residues, taking in both the cysteine and the phenylalanine. The retained sequence is limited to the CDR3, 45 bases, with the frame set at the first base. Cut back by 2 bases and 1 base, the V and J ends lie 10 bases apart. The germline V gene sets CDR1 to MDHEN and CDR2 to SYDVKM. This clone appeared a single time. What antigen it recognizes has not been identified. One base away lies a much larger clone, so this may be a sequencing read error. Donors were healthy HIV-negative adults with no recently reported acute infections or vaccinations. Only Caucasian adults living in Nashville, Tennessee, USA were represented among the donors. For unsorted samples, approximately 81 million PBMCs were counted, and genomic DNA was extracted using the QIAamp DNA Blood Mini kit. Blood was collected by leukapheresis, and PBMCs were isolated by Ficoll-Histopaque density gradient centrifugation and then cryopreserved in liquid nitrogen vapor phase.

Using the deep immunoSEQ assay, TCR CDR3 regions were amplified from genomic DNA by multiplex PCR. Genomic DNA extracted from each cell subset was distributed evenly over all wells of several immunoSEQ 96-well plates, and each plate served as one replicate. Each replicate PCR for unsorted PBMC received roughly 290 ng genomic DNA, equal to tens of thousands of T cell genomes. Unsorted PBMC genomic DNA was sequenced across ten immunoSEQ deep assay plates. Purified libraries were measured with a Qubit 3.0 fluorometer, size-checked on a Bioanalyzer 2100, and measured again with the KAPA Library Quantification kit. A separate single-read 150-cycle Illumina NextSeq 550 flow cell was used to sequence each immunoSEQ 96-well plate. The authors' pipeline ran thus. The immunoSEQ output contained only junctional sequences without quality scores, so filtering could not match that applied to full-length reads. To assign V/J genes and CDR3, sequences were annotated against IMGT germline references using PyIR, a Python wrapper for IgBLAST v1.9. Reads with weak V/J assignments (E-value above 1e-6), missing CDR3, stop codons, out-of-frame junctions, or ambiguous translated residues were removed. V3J clonotypes were defined as sequences sharing the same inferred V gene, J gene, and CDR3 amino acid sequence. To compute the percentage overlap between repertoires, the number of shared unique clonotypes was divided by the size of the smaller repertoire. Three approaches were used to assess repertoire richness: RTK rarefaction, the Chao1 estimator, and Recon v2.1 estimates of unobserved clonotypes. Here the immuneACCESS table is served through TCRdb, limited to in-frame sequences with V and J called. Missing clones are a known gap in these copies; in checked studies unresolved V genes cover under half, and the rest lacks a known reason. The D gene and trimming were derived from the DNA, and the V and J assignments and clone size from that table. The sample contains 90,000 to 100,000 clones, about 45% of them found a single time. The ten largest clones add up to roughly 15% of the sample.

Rearrangement joined TRBV28 to TRBJ2-3; the D gene may be TRBD1 or TRBD2, since each aligns over 5 bases. Specimen: PBMCs. The sequence was collected from a woman aged 40 to 50 in good health. Some clones in this sample may be carry-over from other donors' samples. The CDR3 here reads CASSLRGSGTDTQYF. The nucleotides read TGTGCCAGCAGTTTAAGGGGTAGCGGCACAGATACGCAGTATTTT. Extended through the reference TRBV28 and TRBJ2-3 proteins, this CDR3 yields the full variable domain: DVKVTQSSRYLVKRTGEKVFLECVQDMDHENMFWYRQDPGLGLRLIYFSYDVKMKEKGDIPEGYSVSREKKERFSLILESASTNQTSMYLCASSLRGSGTDTQYFGPGTRLTVL.